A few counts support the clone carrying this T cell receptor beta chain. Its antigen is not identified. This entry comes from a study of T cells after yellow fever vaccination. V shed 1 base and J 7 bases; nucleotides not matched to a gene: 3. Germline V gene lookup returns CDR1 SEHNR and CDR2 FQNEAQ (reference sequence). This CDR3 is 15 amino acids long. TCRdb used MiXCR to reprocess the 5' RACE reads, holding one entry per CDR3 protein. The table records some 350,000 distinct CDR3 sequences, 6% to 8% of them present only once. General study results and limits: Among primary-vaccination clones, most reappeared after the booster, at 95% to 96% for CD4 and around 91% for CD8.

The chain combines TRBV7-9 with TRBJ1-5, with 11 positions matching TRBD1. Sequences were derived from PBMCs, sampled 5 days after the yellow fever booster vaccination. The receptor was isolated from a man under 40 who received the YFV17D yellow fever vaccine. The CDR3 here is CASSLGTGGRQPQHF. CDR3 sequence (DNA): TGTGCCAGCAGCTTAGGGACAGGGGGCAGGCAGCCCCAGCATTTT. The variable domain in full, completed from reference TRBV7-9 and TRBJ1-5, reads DTGVSQNPRHKITKRGQNVTFRCDPISEHNRLYWYRQTLGQGPEFLTYFQNEAQLEKSRLLSDRFSAERPKGSFSTLEIQRTEQGDSAMYLCASSLGTGGRQPQHFGDGTRLSIL.